Detailed here is one T cell receptor (beta chain). What this receptor recognizes is not known. No much larger clonotype is one base removed from it; base qualities were not supplied. Participants in the prospective study were aged roughly 18 to 100 years, lived in 20 to 30 United States geographic areas, and enrolled through a virtual design. In the prospective study, cohorts were assigned on the basis of participant-reported clinical history obtained from a screening survey and a study questionnaire. Recovered participants in ImmuneRACE Cohort 3 were defined by two consecutive negative NP/OP PCR tests, clearance by a healthcare professional, or resolution of symptoms. Mobile phlebotomists in the prospective study collected whole blood, serum and a nasopharyngeal or oropharyngeal swab from every participant. Over a roughly 2-month period, participants in the prospective study had the option of providing additional blood draws and questionnaires. Blood samples from the prospective study were shipped frozen or at room temperature prior to DNA extraction.

The data derive from a study of blood T cell repertoires in COVID-19 (dated by TCRdb to about 2020). Turning to the overall study: Collaborator samples came from the United States, Italy and Spain and covered acute and convalescent phases of COVID-19. Samples were obtained from the ongoing ImmuneRACE study (first 160 participants) and from 1,000 to 1,500 subjects provided by 6 global collaborators. Nearly every sample came with metadata listing a de-identified subject ID, COVID-19 status, age in years and sex. The repertoires were released in a freely available public database intended as a resource for research on the immune response to SARS-CoV-2. Subjects who had been exposed to COVID-19, were actively infected with it, or had recovered from it provided the deeply sampled blood TCRbeta repertoires that made up the dataset. The material from the prospective study consisted of cDNA or gDNA derived from T cells, B-cell-depleted T cells, or PBMCs. HLA class I and class II types, where available, came from metadata supplied by the sample provider rather than from assay-based typing. What the study reported, not specific to this receptor: How much clinical and demographic metadata was included differed by source and by participant, and the metadata was provided uncurated.

V is pared back by 7 bases and J by 8 bases, with 15 bases lying between the germline termini. The CDR3 has 13 amino acids, counting the end cysteine and phenylalanine. Left in the record is the CDR3 DNA by itself, 39 bases read in frame from the first base. TCRbeta CDR3 regions were amplified from genomic DNA using the immunoSEQ Assay, a bias-controlled multiplex PCR. The authors' pipeline ran thus. The number of nucleated cells in each sample was estimated by amplification of reference gene primers within the assay. To quantify the absolute abundance of each unique TCRbeta CDR3 rearrangement, sequence reads were collapsed and filtered. For each sample, productive Simpson clonality was calculated as the square root of Simpson's diversity index across productive rearrangements. The clones in this table, taken by TCRdb from immuneACCESS, are in-frame only. Not every clone is retained; where verified, under half of the shortfall comes from an unresolved V gene, and the cause of the rest is unknown. That table is the source of V, J and clone size, and D and trimming were worked out from the DNA. In all, the sample holds some 170,000 clones, and 80% to 90% of those were seen once. The ten largest clones add up to 12% to 15% of the sample.

The V gene is TRBV12-3 or TRBV12-4 and the J gene is TRBJ1-3; TRBD1 is perhaps the D gene, given 5 matching bases. Sequences were obtained from PBMCs or T cells enriched from blood (not recorded which). The sequence was collected from a man aged 50-59 years who had recovered from COVID-19. The CDR3 region: CASTPRALYTIYF. The DNA sequence is as follows: TGTGCCAGCACACCCAGGGCTTTATACACCATATATTTT.